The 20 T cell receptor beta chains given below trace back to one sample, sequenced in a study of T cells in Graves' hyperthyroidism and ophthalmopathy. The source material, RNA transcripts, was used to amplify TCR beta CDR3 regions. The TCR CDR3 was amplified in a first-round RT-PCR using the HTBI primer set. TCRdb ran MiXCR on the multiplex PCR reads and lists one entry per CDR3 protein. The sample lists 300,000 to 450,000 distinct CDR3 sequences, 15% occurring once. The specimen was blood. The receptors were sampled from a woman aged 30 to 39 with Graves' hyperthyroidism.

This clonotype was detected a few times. The CDR3 DNA follows: TGTGCCTGGAGTCTTGGGACACCCGATGTCGCTTTCTTT. Amino acids: CAWSLGTPDVAFF. The V gene is TRBV30, the J gene TRBJ1-1; tentatively, D is TRBD1 (6 bases). Germline V gene lookup returns CDR1 GTSNPN and CDR2 SVGIG (reference sequence). Trimming pared 2 bases from V and 11 bases from J, leaving 18 bases between. The CDR3 loop spans 13 amino acids.

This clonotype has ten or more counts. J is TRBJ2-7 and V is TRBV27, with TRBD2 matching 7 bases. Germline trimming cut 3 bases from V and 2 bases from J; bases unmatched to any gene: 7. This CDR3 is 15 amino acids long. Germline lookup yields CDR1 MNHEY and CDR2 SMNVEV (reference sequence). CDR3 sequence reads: CASSFGSSGAYEQYF. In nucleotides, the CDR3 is TGTGCCAGCAGTTTTGGGTCTAGCGGTGCCTACGAGCAGTACTTC.

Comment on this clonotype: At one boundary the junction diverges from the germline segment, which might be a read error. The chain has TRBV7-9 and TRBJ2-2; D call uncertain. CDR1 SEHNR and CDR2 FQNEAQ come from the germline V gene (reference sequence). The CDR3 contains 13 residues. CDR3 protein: CASSLAKTGELFF. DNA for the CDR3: TGTGCCAGCAGCTTAGCGAAGACCGGGGAGCTGTTTTTT.

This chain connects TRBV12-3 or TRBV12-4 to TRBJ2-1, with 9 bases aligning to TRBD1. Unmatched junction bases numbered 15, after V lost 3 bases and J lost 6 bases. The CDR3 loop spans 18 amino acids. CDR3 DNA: TGTGCCAGCAGTTTGTTAGTAAGGCTCGGACAGGGGAGCAATGAGCAGTTCTTC. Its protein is CASSLLVRLGQGSNEQFF.

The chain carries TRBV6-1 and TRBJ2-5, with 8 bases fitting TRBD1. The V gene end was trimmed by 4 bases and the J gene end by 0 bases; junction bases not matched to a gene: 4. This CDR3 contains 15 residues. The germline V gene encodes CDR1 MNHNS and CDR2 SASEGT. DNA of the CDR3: TGTGCCAGCAGTGCACAGGACAGGGACCAAGAGACCCAGTACTTC. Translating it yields CASSAQDRDQETQYF.

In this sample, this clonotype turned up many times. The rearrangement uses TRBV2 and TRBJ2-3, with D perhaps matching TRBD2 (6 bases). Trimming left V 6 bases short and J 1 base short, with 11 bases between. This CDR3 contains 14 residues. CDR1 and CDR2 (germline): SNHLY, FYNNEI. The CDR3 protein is CASRLGLGTDTQYF. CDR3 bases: TGTGCCAGCAGGTTGGGACTCGGCACAGATACGCAGTATTTT.

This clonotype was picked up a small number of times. The CDR3 coding sequence is TGTGCCAGCAGTCTCGAGGGAACCCTGGTATACGAGCAGTACTTC. Its translation: CASSLEGTLVYEQYF. The chain couples TRBV27 to TRBJ2-7; a weak D match, TRBD2 (5 bases). With 5 bases removed from V and 4 bases from J, the gap between germline ends came to 18 bases. Germline loops: CDR1 MNHEY, CDR2 SMNVEV (reference sequence). CDR3 size: 15 residues.

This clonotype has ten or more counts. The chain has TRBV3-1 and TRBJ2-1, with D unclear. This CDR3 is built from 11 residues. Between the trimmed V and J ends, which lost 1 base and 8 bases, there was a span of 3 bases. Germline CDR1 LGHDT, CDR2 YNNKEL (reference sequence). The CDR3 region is CASSQVDEQFF. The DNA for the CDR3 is TGTGCCAGCAGCCAAGTGGATGAGCAGTTCTTC.

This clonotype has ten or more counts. The CDR3 sequence is CASSSGGSGAGELFF. CDR3 bases: TGTGCCAGCAGTTCAGGGGGCTCGGGAGCCGGGGAGCTGTTTTTT. V gene TRBV27 combines with J gene TRBJ2-2; 8 positions match TRBD1. Germline values: CDR1 MNHEY, CDR2 SMNVEV (reference sequence). This CDR3 spans 15 amino acids. The trim removed 4 bases at V and 6 bases at J, leaving 7 bases unmatched.

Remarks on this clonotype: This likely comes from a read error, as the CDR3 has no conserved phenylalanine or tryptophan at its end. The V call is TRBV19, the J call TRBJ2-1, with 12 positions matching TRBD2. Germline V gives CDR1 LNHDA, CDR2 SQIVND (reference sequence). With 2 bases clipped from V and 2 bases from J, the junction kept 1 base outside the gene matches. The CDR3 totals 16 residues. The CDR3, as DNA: TGTGCCAGTAGTATACGACTAGCGGGGGCCTACAATGAGCAGTTCTGC. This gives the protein CASSIRLAGAYNEQFC.

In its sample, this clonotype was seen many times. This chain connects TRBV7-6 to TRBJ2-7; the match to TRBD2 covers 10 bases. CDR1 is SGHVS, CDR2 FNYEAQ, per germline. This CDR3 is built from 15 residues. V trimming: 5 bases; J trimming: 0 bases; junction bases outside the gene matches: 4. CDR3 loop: CASSPSGGLSYEQYF. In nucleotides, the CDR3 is TGTGCCAGCAGCCCTAGCGGGGGCCTCTCCTACGAGCAGTACTTC.

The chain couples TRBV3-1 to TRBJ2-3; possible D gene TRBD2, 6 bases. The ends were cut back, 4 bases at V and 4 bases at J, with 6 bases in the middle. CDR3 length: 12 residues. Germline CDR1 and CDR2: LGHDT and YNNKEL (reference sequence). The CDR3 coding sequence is TGTGCCAGCAGCCCTAGCGCAGATACGCAGTATTTT. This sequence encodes CASSPSADTQYF.

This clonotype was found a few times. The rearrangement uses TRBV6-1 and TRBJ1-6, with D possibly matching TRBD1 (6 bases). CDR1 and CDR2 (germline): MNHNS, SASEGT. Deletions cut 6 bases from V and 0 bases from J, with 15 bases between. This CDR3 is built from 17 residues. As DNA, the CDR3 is TGTGCCAGCAGCCAGGGGACCCGGAGCTCCTATAATTCACCCCTCCACTTT. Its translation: CASSQGTRSSYNSPLHF.

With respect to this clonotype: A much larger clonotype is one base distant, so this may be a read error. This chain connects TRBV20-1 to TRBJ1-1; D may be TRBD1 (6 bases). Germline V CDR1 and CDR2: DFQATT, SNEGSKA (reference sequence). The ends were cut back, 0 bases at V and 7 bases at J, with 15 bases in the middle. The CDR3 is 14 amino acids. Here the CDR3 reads CSARDPQQGREAFF. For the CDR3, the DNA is TGCAGTGCTAGAGACCCCCAACAGGGCCGTGAAGCTTTCTTT.

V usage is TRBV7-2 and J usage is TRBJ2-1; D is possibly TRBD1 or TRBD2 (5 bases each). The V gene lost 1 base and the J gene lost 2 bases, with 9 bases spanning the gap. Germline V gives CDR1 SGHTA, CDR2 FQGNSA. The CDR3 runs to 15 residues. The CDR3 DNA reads TGTGCCAGCAGCTTAGTCGAGGGGACCTACAATGAGCAGTTCTTC. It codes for CASSLVEGTYNEQFF.

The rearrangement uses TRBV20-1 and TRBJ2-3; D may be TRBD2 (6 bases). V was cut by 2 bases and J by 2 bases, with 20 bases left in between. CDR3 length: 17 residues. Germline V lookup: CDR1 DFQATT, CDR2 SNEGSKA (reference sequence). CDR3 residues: CSARHARDFFLTDTQYF. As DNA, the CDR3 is TGCAGTGCTAGACACGCCCGGGACTTTTTCCTCACAGATACGCAGTATTTT.

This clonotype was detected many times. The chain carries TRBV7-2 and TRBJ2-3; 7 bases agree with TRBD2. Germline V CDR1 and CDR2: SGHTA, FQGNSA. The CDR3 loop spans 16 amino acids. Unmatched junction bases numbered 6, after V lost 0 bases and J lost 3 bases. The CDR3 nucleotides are TGTGCCAGCAGCTTAGCGGGAGGGTTAAAGACAGATACGCAGTATTTT. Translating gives CASSLAGGLKTDTQYF.

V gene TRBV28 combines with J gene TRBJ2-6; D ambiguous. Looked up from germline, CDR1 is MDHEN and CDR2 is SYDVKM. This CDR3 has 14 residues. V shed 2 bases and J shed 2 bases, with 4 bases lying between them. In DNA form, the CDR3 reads TGTGCCAGCAGTTTAGCGGCTGGGGCCAACGTCCTGACTTTC. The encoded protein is CASSLAAGANVLTF.

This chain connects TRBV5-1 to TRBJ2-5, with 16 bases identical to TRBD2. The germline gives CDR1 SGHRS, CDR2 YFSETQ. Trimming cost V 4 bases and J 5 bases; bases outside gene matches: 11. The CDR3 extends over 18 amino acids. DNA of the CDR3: TGCGCCAGCAGCCCGGGACTAGCGGGAGGGCCCGAGGGGGAGACCCAGTACTTC. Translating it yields CASSPGLAGGPEGETQYF.

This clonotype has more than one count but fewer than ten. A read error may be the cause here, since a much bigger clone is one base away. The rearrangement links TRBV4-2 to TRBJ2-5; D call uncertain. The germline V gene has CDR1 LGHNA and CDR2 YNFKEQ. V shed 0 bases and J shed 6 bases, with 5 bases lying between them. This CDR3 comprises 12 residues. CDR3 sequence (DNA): TGTGCCAGCAGCCAAGATCAGAAGACCCAGTACTTC. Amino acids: CASSQDQKTQYF.